This is a list of T cell receptor beta chains from one sample in a study of T cell changes during pregnancy in multiple sclerosis. This table comes from immunoSEQ multiplex PCR, and its TCRdb copy is limited to in-frame clones, with some not included. Among roughly 11,000 clones listed, over 90% were seen once. Material: CD4+ T cells from peripheral blood mononuclear cells, obtained before pregnancy. All receptors come from a female donor with multiple sclerosis, enrolled in a pregnancy study. CDR3s include the opening cysteine and the closing phenylalanine or tryptophan. D genes are given only for firm matches. Only some rows state a clone size, as once, few, many or a class for expanded clones.

J gene | V gene | clone size | D gene | CDR3 protein | CDR3 DNA
TRBJ1-6 | TRBV25-1 | NA | NA | CASSSQGATPLHF | TGTGCCAGCAGTTCCCAGGGTGCGACACCCCTCCACTTT
TRBJ2-5 | TRBV11-2 | NA | NA | CASSIVPRERLGETQYF | TGTGCCAGCAGCATAGTACCCCGGGAGCGATTAGGCGAGACCCAGTACTTC
TRBJ2-1 | TRBV2 | NA | NA | CASQTRTRAASNEQFF | TGTGCCAGCCAAACTAGAACCCGGGCAGCCTCCAATGAGCAGTTCTTC
TRBJ1-4 | TRBV6-5 | NA | TRBD1 | CASSYSTGKNEKLFF | TGTGCCAGCAGTTACTCGACAGGGAAGAATGAAAAACTGTTTTTT
TRBJ1-3 | TRBV7-9 | once | NA | CASSLTSGDRGNTIYF | TGTGCCAGCAGCTTAACATCCGGGGATCGGGGAAACACCATATATTTT
TRBJ2-7 | TRBV19 | NA | TRBD1 | CASSSLTGSGEQYF | TGTGCCAGTAGTTCACTGACAGGGTCCGGCGAGCAGTACTTC
TRBJ1-2 | TRBV30 | NA | NA | CAWNSPLLFGYTF | TGTGCCTGGAATTCCCCGCTACTATTCGGCTACACCTTC
TRBJ1-6 | TRBV6-1 | few | NA | CASSEDIGGYSPLHF | TGTGCCAGCAGTGAAGATATAGGGGGTTATTCACCCCTCCACTTT
TRBJ1-1 | TRBV6-5 | once | NA | CASSYSVANTEAFF | TGTGCCAGCAGTTACTCGGTGGCTAACACTGAAGCTTTCTTT
TRBJ2-3 | TRBV11-2 | NA | NA | CASSLGPTDTQYF | TGTGCCAGCAGCTTAGGGCCGACAGATACGCAGTATTTT
TRBJ2-1 | TRBV10-1 | NA | NA | CASSASDGQSSYNEQFF | TGCGCCAGCAGCGCAAGTGATGGGCAGAGCTCCTACAATGAGCAGTTCTTC
TRBJ2-3 | TRBV11-1 | NA | NA | CASSPPRDTQYF | TGTGCCAGCAGCCCCCCGAGAGATACGCAGTATTTT
TRBJ2-1 | TRBV4-1 | NA | TRBD1 | CASSPQGFEQFF | TGCGCCAGCAGCCCACAGGGGTTTGAGCAGTTCTTC
TRBJ2-7 | TRBV13 | NA | NA | CASSSEGGYEQYF | TGTGCCAGCAGCTCCGAAGGGGGCTACGAGCAGTACTTC
TRBJ2-7 | TRBV11-1 | once | TRBD1 | CASSPLGTGEQYF | TGTGCCAGCAGCCCTTTGGGGACAGGGGAGCAGTACTTC
TRBJ2-1 | TRBV2 | NA | NA | CASSYLRGFIGDEQFF | TGTGCCAGCAGTTACCTCAGGGGTTTCATAGGCGATGAGCAGTTCTTC
TRBJ2-7 | TRBV5-1 | NA | NA | CASSSPRRSGSYEQYF | TGCGCCAGCAGCTCGCCACGGCGTTCAGGGTCCTACGAGCAGTACTTC
TRBJ2-5 | TRBV19 | NA | TRBD1 | CASSPQTGGQETQYF | TGTGCCAGTTCTCCCCAGACAGGGGGCCAAGAGACCCAGTACTTC
TRBJ1-1 | TRBV4-1 | few | NA | CASSQRRDTEAFF | TGCGCCAGCAGCCAAAGGAGGGACACTGAAGCTTTCTTT
TRBJ2-7 | TRBV7-3 | NA | NA | CASSLRAGDLRYF | TGTGCCAGCAGCTTACGGGCAGGGGACCTTAGGTACTTC
TRBJ2-1 | TRBV2 | NA | TRBD2 | CASSEGTRVNEQFF | TGTGCCAGCAGTGAGGGGACTAGGGTCAATGAGCAGTTCTTC
TRBJ2-7 | TRBV4-1 | NA | TRBD2 | CASSQEGWTSGGSENEQYF | TGCGCCAGCAGCCAAGAGGGGTGGACTAGCGGGGGCTCTGAGAACGAGCAGTACTTC
TRBJ2-7 | TRBV5-4 | NA | TRBD1 | CASSLTGVDYEQYF | TGTGCCAGCAGCTTGACAGGGGTAGACTACGAGCAGTACTTC
TRBJ2-3 | TRBV27 | NA | TRBD1 | CASSQQGWRTDTQYF | TGTGCCAGCAGTCAACAGGGGTGGAGGACAGATACGCAGTATTTT
TRBJ2-7 | TRBV10-1 | NA | TRBD1 | CASSEGQGVNEQYF | TGCGCCAGCAGTGAGGGACAGGGGGTCAACGAGCAGTACTTC
TRBJ1-1 | TRBV5-1 | NA | TRBD1 | CASSEGQGKDTEAFF | TGCGCCAGCAGCGAAGGACAGGGCAAGGACACTGAAGCTTTCTTT
TRBJ1-3 | TRBV10-2 | NA | TRBD1 | CASRTGGIGGNTIYF | TGCGCCAGCAGAACAGGGGGAATAGGTGGAAACACCATATATTTT
TRBJ1-6 | TRBV11-2 | few | NA | CASSYGTLPSPLHF | TGTGCCAGCAGCTACGGAACACTACCTTCACCCCTCCACTTT
TRBJ2-6 | TRBV5-1 | NA | NA | CASSLRGTYTGGGANVLTF | TGCGCCAGCAGCTTAAGAGGAACATACACCGGAGGTGGGGCCAACGTCCTGACTTTC
TRBJ2-2 | TRBV2 | NA | NA | CASGLPGELFF | TGTGCCAGCGGGCTTCCCGGGGAGCTGTTTTTT
TRBJ1-2 | TRBV21-1 | once | NA | CASSKLHLLPCPGQGLSGYTF | TGTGCCAGCAGCAAACTCCACCTTCTCCCTTGCCCGGGACAGGGACTTAGTGGCTACACCTTC
TRBJ2-4 | TRBV11-3 | NA | TRBD1 | CASSSKDRVNIQYF | TGTGCCAGCAGCTCAAAGGACAGGGTGAACATTCAGTACTTC
TRBJ2-2 | TRBV7-8 | NA | TRBD1 | CASRSRTGRGTGELFF | TGTGCCAGCAGATCCCGGACAGGCCGGGGCACCGGGGAGCTGTTTTTT
TRBJ2-7 | TRBV11-2 | NA | TRBD2 | CASSLASGDTYEQYF | TGTGCCAGCAGCTTAGCTAGCGGGGATACCTACGAGCAGTACTTC
TRBJ1-2 | TRBV7-9 | NA | NA | CASSFQERANYGYTF | TGTGCCAGCAGCTTCCAGGAACGAGCTAACTATGGCTACACCTTC
TRBJ1-6 | TRBV6-6 | NA | TRBD1 | CASSYSTGTGDSPLHF | TGTGCCAGCAGTTACTCGACGGGGACAGGGGATTCACCCCTCCACTTT
TRBJ1-1 | TRBV5-4 | NA | NA | CASSLALIPDTEAFF | TGTGCCAGCAGCTTGGCTTTGATTCCGGACACTGAAGCTTTCTTT
TRBJ1-2 | TRBV5-6 | NA | NA | CASSLVQYGYTF | TGTGCCAGCAGCTTAGTGCAGTATGGCTACACCTTC
TRBJ2-7 | TRBV5-5 | NA | TRBD1 | CASSEGTGERWEQYF | TGTGCCAGCAGCGAAGGGACAGGGGAACGTTGGGAGCAGTACTTC
TRBJ2-2 | TRBV30 | NA | NA | CAWSGVGASKIF | TGTGCCTGGAGTGGTGTAGGGGCCTCTAAAATTTTT
TRBJ1-2 | TRBV5-1 | once | NA | CASSLEGLSGYTF | TGCGCCAGCAGCTTAGAGGGACTATCTGGCTACACCTTC
TRBJ2-3 | TRBV5-1 | NA | TRBD2 | CASSLALAGGPTDTQYF | TGCGCCAGCAGCTTGGCGCTAGCGGGGGGGCCGACAGATACGCAGTATTTT
TRBJ2-3 | TRBV7-8 | NA | NA | CASSLRVLASTDTQYF | TGTGCCAGCAGCTTAAGGGTGCTAGCCAGCACAGATACGCAGTATTTT